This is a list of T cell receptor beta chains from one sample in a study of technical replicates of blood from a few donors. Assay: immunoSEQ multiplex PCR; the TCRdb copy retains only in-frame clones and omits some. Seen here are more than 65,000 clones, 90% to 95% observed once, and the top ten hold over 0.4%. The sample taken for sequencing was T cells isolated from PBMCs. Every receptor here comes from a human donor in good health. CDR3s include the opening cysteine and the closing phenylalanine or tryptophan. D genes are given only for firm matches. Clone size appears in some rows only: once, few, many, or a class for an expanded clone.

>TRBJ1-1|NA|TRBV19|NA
CASTGQVMNTEAFF
TGTGCCAGTACCGGACAAGTAATGAACACTGAAGCTTTCTTT
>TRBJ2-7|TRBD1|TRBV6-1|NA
CASEPTGPYEQYF
TGTGCCAGCGAACCGACAGGGCCCTACGAGCAGTACTTC
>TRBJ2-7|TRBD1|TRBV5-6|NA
CASSYLGTDSYEQYF
TGTGCCAGCAGCTACCTCGGGACAGACTCCTACGAGCAGTACTTC
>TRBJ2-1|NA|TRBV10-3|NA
CAISELDNEQFF
TGTGCCATCAGTGAGTTAGACAATGAGCAGTTCTTC
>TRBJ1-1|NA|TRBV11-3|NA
CASSVQGPNTEAFF
TGTGCCAGCAGCGTGCAGGGCCCGAACACTGAAGCTTTCTTT
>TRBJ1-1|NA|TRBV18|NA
CASSPLEGVSTEAFF
TGTGCCAGCTCACCACTAGAGGGGGTGAGCACTGAAGCTTTCTTT
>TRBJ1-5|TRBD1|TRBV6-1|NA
CASSEYPGGLNQPQHF
TGTGCCAGCAGTGAATACCCAGGGGGCCTCAATCAGCCCCAGCATTTT
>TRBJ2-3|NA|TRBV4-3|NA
CASSQDATLNTDTQYF
TGCGCCAGCAGCCAAGATGCTACGTTAAACACAGATACGCAGTATTTT
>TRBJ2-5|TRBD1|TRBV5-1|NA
CASSLLTGDQETQYF
TGCGCCAGCAGCTTATTGACAGGGGACCAAGAGACCCAGTACTTC
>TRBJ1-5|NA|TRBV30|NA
CACSGGNNQPQHF
TGTGCCTGTTCGGGGGGGAACAATCAGCCCCAGCATTTT
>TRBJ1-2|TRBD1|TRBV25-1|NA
CASSLTGGKGYTF
TGTGCCAGCAGTTTGACAGGGGGCAAAGGCTACACCTTC
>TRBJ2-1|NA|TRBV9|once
CASSHGGDNEQFF
TGTGCCAGCAGCCACGGAGGGGATAATGAGCAGTTCTTC
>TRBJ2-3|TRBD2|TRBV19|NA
CASSGEGRSTDTQYF
TGTGCCAGTAGTGGGGAGGGCCGGAGCACAGATACGCAGTATTTT
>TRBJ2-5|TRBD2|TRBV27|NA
CASSFRKSGNNQETQYF
TGTGCCAGCAGTTTTCGAAAGAGCGGGAATAACCAAGAGACCCAGTACTTC
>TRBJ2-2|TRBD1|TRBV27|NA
CASSPDRANTGELFF
TGTGCCAGCAGTCCGGACAGGGCGAACACCGGGGAGCTGTTTTTT
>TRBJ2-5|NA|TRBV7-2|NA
CASSRQWETQYF
TGTGCCAGCAGCCGACAGTGGGAGACCCAGTACTTC
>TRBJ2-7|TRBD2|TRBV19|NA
CASKRVGGREYEQYF
TGTGCCAGCAAAAGGGTGGGCGGGAGGGAGTACGAGCAGTACTTC
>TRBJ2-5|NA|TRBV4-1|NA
CASSHPWWEETQYF
TGCGCCAGCAGCCACCCCTGGTGGGAGGAGACCCAGTACTTC
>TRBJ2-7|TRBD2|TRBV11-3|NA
CASSLRGRVYEQYF
TGTGCCAGCAGCTTACGAGGGAGGGTGTACGAGCAGTACTTC
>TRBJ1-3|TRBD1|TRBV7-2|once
CASSTRTGSTGNTIYF
TGTGCCAGCAGCACACGGACAGGGAGTACTGGAAACACCATATATTTT
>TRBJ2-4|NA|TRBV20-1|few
CTPGLGDIQYF
TGCACCCCAGGTTTGGGAGACATTCAGTACTTC
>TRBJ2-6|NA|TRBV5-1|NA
CASSLGANSGANVLTF
TGCGCCAGCAGCTTGGGTGCGAACTCTGGGGCCAACGTCCTGACTTTC
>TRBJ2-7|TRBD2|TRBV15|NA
CATSRASGRRYEQYF
TGTGCCACCAGCAGGGCTAGCGGGAGGAGGTACGAGCAGTACTTC
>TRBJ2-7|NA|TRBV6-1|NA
CASKAGLLEQYF
TGTGCCAGCAAGGCAGGGCTTCTGGAGCAGTACTTC
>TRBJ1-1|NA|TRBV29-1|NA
CSVVGHSGKTEAFF
TGCAGCGTTGTAGGGCACAGCGGTAAGACTGAAGCTTTCTTT
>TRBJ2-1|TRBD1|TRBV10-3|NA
CAISGQGRNEQFF
TGTGCCATCAGCGGACAGGGGAGAAATGAGCAGTTCTTC
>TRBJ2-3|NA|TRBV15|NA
CATSRAVDTQYF
TGTGCCACCAGCAGAGCGGTGGATACGCAGTATTTT